A single sample is the source of the 23 T cell receptor beta chains below, sequenced in a study of T cells in Graves' hyperthyroidism and ophthalmopathy. It was RNA transcripts that yielded the amplified TCR beta CDR3 regions. RT-PCR in the first round (using the HTBI primer set) targeted the TCR CDR3. TCRdb processed the multiplex PCR reads anew with MiXCR; each CDR3 protein has one entry. The sample has approximately 250,000 distinct CDR3 sequences; about 25% are singletons. The material sequenced was blood. The receptors were gathered from a woman aged 40-49 years with Graves' ophthalmopathy.

In the case of this clonotype: Germline is not matched at one junction end, which may reflect a read error. The chain combines TRBV11-2 with TRBJ2-2; D is possibly TRBD2 (5 bases). The CDR3 has 16 amino acids. Germline assignment: CDR1 SGHAT and CDR2 FQNNGV. Here the CDR3 reads CASSLEVKDYTGELSF. The CDR3 DNA reads TGTGCCAGCAGCTTAGAGGTGAAAGACTACACCGGGGAGCTGTCTTTT. Looking up the rest from reference TRBV11-2 and TRBJ2-2 gives the full variable domain: EAGVAQSPRYKIIEKRQSVAFWCNPISGHATLYWYQQILGQGPKLLIQFQNNGVVDDSQLPKDRFSAERLKGVDSTLKIQPAKLEDSAVYLCASSLEVKDYTGELSFGEGSRLTVL.

The gene calls are TRBV6-1 and TRBJ1-2, with D perhaps matching TRBD1 (5 bases). CDR3 length: 14 amino acids. Germline-derived CDR1 and CDR2 are MNHNS and SASEGT. Trimming took 5 bases from V and 4 from J, leaving 14 bases between them. CDR3 sequence: CASSSNGASYGYTF. CDR3 nucleotides: TGTGCCAGCAGTAGCAACGGGGCCAGCTATGGCTACACCTTC.

This clonotype was seen many times. CDR3: CASSPGQGVAYEQYF. The CDR3 bases are TGTGCCAGCAGTCCGGGACAGGGGGTCGCCTACGAGCAGTACTTC. V and J are TRBV27 and TRBJ2-7; 11 positions match TRBD1. The CDR3 spans 15 residues. With V trimmed by 5 bases and J by 2 bases, 5 bases remained unmatched. CDR1 is MNHEY and CDR2 is SMNVEV in the germline V gene (reference sequence).

The chain recombines TRBV4-2 with TRBJ1-3, with a tentative D call TRBD1 (5 bases). CDR1 is LGHNA, CDR2 YNFKEQ, per germline. This CDR3 has 16 residues. Trimming took off 5 bases at V and 3 bases at J, with 17 bases between the two ends. This CDR3 is CASSKKPPRGGNTIYF. The CDR3 DNA sequence: TGTGCCAGCAGCAAGAAACCCCCGAGGGGTGGAAACACCATATATTTT.

The DNA of the CDR3 is TGTGCCAGCAGTGGACTAGCGGGGGTGGAGACCCAGTACTTC. This gives the protein CASSGLAGVETQYF. The rearrangement links TRBV6-2 or TRBV6-3 to TRBJ2-5, with 13 nucleotides matching TRBD2. The CDR3 consists of 14 residues. From germline, CDR1 is MNHEY and CDR2 SVGEGT. Trimming cost V 5 bases and J 5 bases; bases outside gene matches: 2.

This clonotype was detected ten times or more. The V and J genes are TRBV28 and TRBJ2-4, with 8 bases fitting TRBD2. Per the germline V gene, CDR1 is MDHEN and CDR2 is SYDVKM. Germline trimming cut 6 bases from V and 1 base from J; bases unmatched to any gene: 5. The length of the CDR3 is 15 residues. CDR3 in amino acids: CASSRAGDAKNIQYF. CDR3 in DNA: TGTGCCAGCAGCCGAGCGGGAGACGCCAAAAACATTCAGTACTTC.

This clonotype was observed a few times. The chain has TRBV11-1 and TRBJ2-5; 8 bases are a match to TRBD2. CDR3 size: 16 residues. Germline V gene sequence: CDR1 SGHAT, CDR2 FQDESV (reference sequence). Trimming took 5 bases from V and 5 from J; bases not matched to a gene: 13. This chain's CDR3 is CASSLGLGIGLETQYF. CDR3 coding DNA: TGTGCCAGCAGCCTGGGACTAGGTATAGGGTTGGAGACCCAGTACTTC.

This rearrangement joins TRBV6-5 to TRBJ1-5; D gene ambiguous. Trimming pared 3 bases from V and 2 bases from J, leaving 11 bases between. The CDR3 consists of 15 residues. Germline assignment: CDR1 MNHEY and CDR2 SVGAGI. The CDR3 loop reads CASSYGFGGNQPQHF. CDR3 nucleotide sequence: TGTGCCAGCAGTTATGGTTTCGGAGGCAATCAGCCCCAGCATTTT.

J is TRBJ2-4 and V is TRBV19; 7 bases map to TRBD1. The CDR3 contains 15 residues. Per the germline V gene, CDR1 is LNHDA and CDR2 is SQIVND (reference sequence). V was clipped by 4 bases and J by 1 base; unmatched bases: 4. CDR3 loop: CASSTPQGAKNIQYF. CDR3 bases: TGTGCCAGTAGTACGCCACAGGGGGCCAAAAACATTCAGTACTTC. The whole variable domain, filled in from reference TRBV19 and TRBJ2-4, reads DGGITQSPKYLFRKEGQNVTLSCEQNLNHDAMYWYRQDPGQGLRLIYYSQIVNDFQKGDIAEGYSVSREKKESFPLTVTSAQKNPTAFYLCASSTPQGAKNIQYFGAGTRLSVL.

This chain connects TRBV27 to TRBJ1-1; TRBD1 agrees at 10 bases. Germline CDR1 is MNHEY and CDR2 is SMNVEV (reference sequence). The trim removed 5 bases at V and 5 bases at J, leaving 8 bases unmatched. The CDR3 runs 15 residues. The CDR3 loop reads CASSHRQGAGTEAFF. The CDR3 coding sequence is TGTGCCAGCAGTCATCGACAGGGGGCAGGAACTGAAGCTTTCTTT.

This clonotype was seen ten or more times. The V call is TRBV4-1, the J call TRBJ2-5; D is possibly TRBD1 (6 bases). The V gene's germline CDR1 is MGHRA and CDR2 YSYEKL. V lost 1 base and J lost 1, with 10 bases in between. There are 15 residues in the CDR3. The CDR3 bases are TGCGCCAGCAGCCAAGGTCAGGGGTCCCAAGAGACCCAGTACTTC. Encoded protein: CASSQGQGSQETQYF.

The gene calls are TRBV12-3 or TRBV12-4 and TRBJ2-7, with D perhaps matching TRBD2 (6 bases). Between the trimmed V and J ends, which lost 2 bases and 6 bases, there was a span of 8 bases. The CDR3 sequence is 12 residues long. The CDR3 is CASSLPGLEQYF. CDR3 sequence (DNA): TGTGCCAGCAGTTTACCGGGACTCGAGCAGTACTTC.

A note on this clonotype: Just one base apart from a much larger clone, this may be a read error. This is likely a read error, given that the CDR3 carries no conserved phenylalanine or tryptophan at its end. The rearrangement links TRBV9 to TRBJ2-3; no clear D gene. With 0 bases removed from V and 3 bases from J, the gap between germline ends came to 11 bases. The V gene's germline CDR1 is SGDLS and CDR2 YYNGEE. This CDR3 is built from 15 residues. CDR3 sequence (DNA): TGTGCCAGCAGCGTAGGTAGCTTTACTACAGATACGCAGTATTCT. Its protein product is CASSVGSFTTDTQYS.

This clonotype came up once. The V call is TRBV7-9, the J call TRBJ2-7; D may be TRBD1 or TRBD2 (7 bases each). The CDR3 contains 15 residues. Germline values: CDR1 SEHNR, CDR2 FQNEAQ (reference sequence). Trimming removed 6 bases at V and 2 bases at J, with 17 bases between. The CDR3 DNA follows: TGTGCCAGCAGGTCGCCCAGGGGGGGCACCTACGAGCAGTACTTC. This translates into CASRSPRGGTYEQYF.

The chain joins TRBV6-1 to TRBJ1-2; TRBD1 might be the D (6 bases). V was pared by 5 bases and J by 6 bases, with 19 bases between. Germline V gene sequence: CDR1 MNHNS, CDR2 SASEGT. The CDR3 length is 15 residues. CDR3 in amino acids: CASSPRPGQKDGYTF. DNA for the CDR3: TGTGCCAGCAGTCCGAGACCGGGACAAAAGGATGGCTACACCTTC.

This clonotype was recorded many times. V gene TRBV6-1 combines with J gene TRBJ1-1, with TRBD1 as a possible D gene (5 bases). V was clipped by 1 base and J by 4 bases, with 10 bases between them. From germline, CDR1 is MNHNS and CDR2 SASEGT. CDR3 length: 14 amino acids. The chain's CDR3 is CASSEEGATTEAFF. DNA for the CDR3: TGTGCCAGCAGTGAAGAAGGGGCGACCACTGAAGCTTTCTTT.

The table lists this clonotype with many counts. The chain joins TRBV29-1 to TRBJ1-1; possibly TRBD1 for D (6 bases). Trimming took 3 bases from V and 1 from J, leaving 12 bases between them. CDR3 length: 14 amino acids. Germline lookup yields CDR1 SQVTM and CDR2 ANQGSEA. This CDR3 is CSVDRGHSNTEAFF. CDR3 DNA sequence: TGCAGCGTTGATAGGGGACACTCGAACACTGAAGCTTTCTTT.

This clonotype was seen many times. The V gene is TRBV7-8, the J gene TRBJ1-5; D is possibly TRBD1 (5 bases). The CDR3 runs 15 residues. V shed 1 base and J shed 6 bases, with 13 bases lying between them. Germline V gene sequence: CDR1 SGHVS, CDR2 FQNEAQ. Here the CDR3 reads CASSLGRARSQPQHF. CDR3 coding DNA: TGTGCCAGCAGCTTAGGCAGGGCACGGAGTCAGCCCCAGCATTTT. The whole variable domain, filled in from reference TRBV7-8 and TRBJ1-5, reads GAGVSQSPRYKVAKRGQDVALRCDPISGHVSLFWYQQALGQGPEFLTYFQNEAQLDKSGLPSDRFFAERPEGSVSTLKIQRTQQEDSAVYLCASSLGRARSQPQHFGDGTRLSIL.

This clonotype has a count of ten or more. The V gene is TRBV28, the J gene TRBJ1-1; 8 positions match TRBD1. V shed 2 bases and J 0 bases; nucleotides not matched to a gene: 8. CDR3 size: 17 residues. The V gene's germline CDR1 is MDHEN and CDR2 SYDVKM. As DNA, the CDR3 is TGTGCCAGCAGTTTACCGGACAGGGCCCTGATGAACACTGAAGCTTTCTTT. It specifies CASSLPDRALMNTEAFF.

This clonotype has at least ten counts. The chain uses TRBV5-1 and TRBJ2-2; 11 bases map to TRBD2. From germline, CDR1 is SGHRS and CDR2 YFSETQ. This CDR3 is built from 17 residues. Trimming cost V 0 bases and J 5 bases; bases outside gene matches: 6. CDR3 DNA: TGCGCCAGCAGCTTGGGACTAGCGGGACCCGGAACCGGGGAGCTGTTTTTT. Translating it yields CASSLGLAGPGTGELFF.

This clonotype was counted ten times or more. The chain couples TRBV6-5 to TRBJ2-7, with 10 bases lining up with TRBD2. In germline, CDR1 is MNHEY, CDR2 SVGAGI. The ends lost 6 bases at V and 6 bases at J; junction bases unmatched: 8. The CDR3 covers 14 residues. CDR3 amino acids: CASRLLAGVPEQYF. CDR3 sequence (DNA): TGTGCCAGCAGACTCCTAGCGGGAGTACCCGAGCAGTACTTC.

V usage is TRBV6-5 and J usage is TRBJ1-1, with no clear D. The CDR3 is 15 amino acids. Germline V gene sequence: CDR1 MNHEY, CDR2 SVGAGI. Trimming removed 6 bases at V and 8 bases at J, with 22 bases between. The CDR3 loop reads CASSYPVEQIQEAFF. Written as DNA, the CDR3 is TGTGCCAGCAGCTACCCTGTGGAGCAGATACAGGAAGCTTTCTTT.

This clonotype was recorded at least ten times. The V call is TRBV28, the J call TRBJ2-2; D remains unclear. The V and J ends lost 8 bases and 4 bases respectively, with 11 bases between them. The CDR3 is made up of 13 amino acids. Germline assignment: CDR1 MDHEN and CDR2 SYDVKM. The CDR3: CASGASVTGELFF. Written as DNA, the CDR3 is TGTGCCAGCGGTGCGAGTGTCACCGGGGAGCTGTTTTTT.